This T cell receptor (beta chain) emerged from a study of T cell changes during pregnancy in multiple sclerosis. Germline loops: CDR1 MRHNA, CDR2 SNTAGT. CDR3 length equals 18 residues. The ends lost 2 bases at V and 1 base at J; junction bases unmatched: 10. Sequencing was performed with immunoSEQ multiplex PCR; in TCRdb, only in-frame clones are kept and a portion is missing. Altogether about 56,000 clones are present, approximately 90% being singletons, with the ten largest covering around 0.38%. This clonotype was sampled from a female donor with multiple sclerosis, enrolled in a pregnancy study. The chain carries TRBV6-4 and TRBJ2-2; the match to TRBD1 covers 7 bases. The sequencing used CD4+ T cells from peripheral blood mononuclear cells, collected in the third trimester of pregnancy. The CDR3 protein is CASSDQRVDRENTGELFF. The CDR3 nucleotides read TGTGCCAGCAGTGACCAACGAGTTGACAGGGAGAACACCGGGGAGCTGTTTTTT.